The clone carrying this TCR beta chain is a singleton in its sample. No antigen is known for it. The record originates from a study of a mutant IDH1 vaccine in newly diagnosed glioma. Time point of the sample: week 47, end of study. All doses held 300 ug of mutant IDH1 20-mer peptide, with topical imiquimod. Assay used: immunoSEQ multiplex PCR; TCRdb lists only in-frame clones, some missing. This table has around 100,000 clones, around 92% appearing once. The length of the CDR3 is 16 residues. Between the trimmed V and J ends, which lost 3 bases and 1 base, there was a span of 15 bases. In germline, CDR1 is SGHVS, CDR2 FQNEAQ.

The gene calls are TRBV7-8 and TRBJ1-2; no clear D gene. Sequences were derived from PBMCs, sampled from a glioma patient whose treatment included an IDH1 peptide vaccine. The receptor was isolated from a woman aged 45-60 years with glioma. CDR3 sequence (DNA): TGTGCCAGCAGCTTCGATCCCCAGGAGGGTAACTATGGCTACACCTTC. Translating it yields CASSFDPQEGNYGYTF.